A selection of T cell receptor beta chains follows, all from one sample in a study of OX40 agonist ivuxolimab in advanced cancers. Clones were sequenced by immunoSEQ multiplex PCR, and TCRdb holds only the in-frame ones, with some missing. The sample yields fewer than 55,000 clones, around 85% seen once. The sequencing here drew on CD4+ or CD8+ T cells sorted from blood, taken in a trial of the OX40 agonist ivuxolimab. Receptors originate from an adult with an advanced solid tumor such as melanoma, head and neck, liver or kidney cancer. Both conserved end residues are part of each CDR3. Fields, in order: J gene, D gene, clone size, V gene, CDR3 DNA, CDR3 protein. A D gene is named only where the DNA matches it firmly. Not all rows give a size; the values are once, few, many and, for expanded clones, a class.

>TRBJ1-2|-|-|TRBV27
TGTGCCAGCAGAGTCTACGGGGGGACCCACTACACCTTC
CASRVYGGTHYTF
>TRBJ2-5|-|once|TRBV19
TGTGCCAGTAGCTACCCCGGGGGAGAGACCCAGTACTTC
CASSYPGGETQYF
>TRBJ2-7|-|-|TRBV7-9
TGTGCCAGCAGCTTAGCGTTCGGCAGGGAAGACCAACCCTACGAGCAGTACTTC
CASSLAFGREDQPYEQYF
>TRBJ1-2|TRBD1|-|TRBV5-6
TGTGCCAGCAGCTTCCGGACAGGGGTTAATGGCTACACCTTC
CASSFRTGVNGYTF
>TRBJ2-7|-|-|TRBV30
TGTGCCTGGACCTCTTTCGGGACCGCTAGCTACGAGCAGTACTTC
CAWTSFGTASYEQYF
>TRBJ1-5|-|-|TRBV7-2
TGTGCCAGCAGCTTAAGCGATAGTCAGCCCCAGCATTTT
CASSLSDSQPQHF
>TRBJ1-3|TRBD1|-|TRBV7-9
TGTGCCAGCAGCCCCCGGGACAGTTCCTCTGGAAACACCATATATTTT
CASSPRDSSSGNTIYF
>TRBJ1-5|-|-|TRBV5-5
TGTGCCAGCAGCTTTTACAGGGAGAATCAGCCCCAGCATTTT
CASSFYRENQPQHF
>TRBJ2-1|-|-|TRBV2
TGTGCCAGCAGTCCCGGGCCACGGGATAATGAGCAGTTCTTC
CASSPGPRDNEQFF
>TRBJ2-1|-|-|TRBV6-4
TGTGCCAGCAGTGACTACTTTGCGAGCTCCTACAATGAGCAGTTCTTC
CASSDYFASSYNEQFF
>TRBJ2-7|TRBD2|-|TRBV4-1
TGCGCCAGCAGCCAGTACGGCGGGGAGGGCTACGAGCAGTACTTC
CASSQYGGEGYEQYF
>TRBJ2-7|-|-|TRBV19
TGTGCCAGTAGCGCGGACACCTACGAGCAGTACTTC
CASSADTYEQYF
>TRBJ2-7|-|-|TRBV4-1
TGCGCCAGCAGCCAAGATCTCCAGTCTCTAGGATCCCGCGAGCAGTACTTC
CASSQDLQSLGSREQYF
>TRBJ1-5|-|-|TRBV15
TGTGCCACCAGCAGAGACAGGGAGGACAATCAGCCCCAGCATTTT
CATSRDREDNQPQHF
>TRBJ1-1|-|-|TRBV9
TGTGCCAGCAGCGTAGGTGGGCGGAACACTGAAGCTTTCTTT
CASSVGGRNTEAFF
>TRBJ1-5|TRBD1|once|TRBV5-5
TGTGCCAGCAAAGGACAGGGGGGGCATCAGCCCCAGCATTTT
CASKGQGGHQPQHF
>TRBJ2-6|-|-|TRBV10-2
TGCGCCAGCAGTGGTCTTCTCAGGGGCTCTGGGGCCAACGTCCTGACTTTC
CASSGLLRGSGANVLTF
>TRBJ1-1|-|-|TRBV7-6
TGTGCCAGCAGCTTAGGGACGAGCATGAACACTGAAGCTTTCTTT
CASSLGTSMNTEAFF
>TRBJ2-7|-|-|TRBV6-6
TGTGCCAGCAGCCCGCAGGCGAGCTACGAGCAGTACTTC
CASSPQASYEQYF
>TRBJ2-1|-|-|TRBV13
TGTGCCAGCAGCTTAGACAGGGCCGAAGGGTACAATGAGCAGTTCTTC
CASSLDRAEGYNEQFF
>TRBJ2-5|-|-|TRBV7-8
TGTGCCAGCAGCTTTAGCGAAGAGACCCAGTACTTC
CASSFSEETQYF
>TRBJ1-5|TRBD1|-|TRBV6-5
TGTGCCAGCAGTTACAGAACAGGGGGCAGGCCCCAGCATTTT
CASSYRTGGRPQHF
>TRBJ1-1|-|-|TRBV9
TGTGCCAGCAACCCAATCGGGGGGAACAGGGCGAACACTGAAGCTTTCTTT
CASNPIGGNRANTEAFF
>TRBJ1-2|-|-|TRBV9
TGTGCCAGCAGCGTAACCCCCGTAACAGGGTATGATAACTATGGCTACACCTTC
CASSVTPVTGYDNYGYTF
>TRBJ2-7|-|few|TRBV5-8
TGTGCCAGCAGCTGGGGGCATACCTACGAGCAGTACTTC
CASSWGHTYEQYF
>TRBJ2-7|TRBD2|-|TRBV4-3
TGCGCCAGCAGCCAAGATCGAAATCAGTTCAGCGGGGGATACCACGAGCAGTACTTC
CASSQDRNQFSGGYHEQYF
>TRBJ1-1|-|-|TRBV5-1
TGCGCCAGCAGCTTAAGTACTGTCGGGACTCACACACAGGTAGCTTTCTTT
CASSLSTVGTHTQVAFF
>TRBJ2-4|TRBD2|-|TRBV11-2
TGTGCCAGCAGCTTCCTTAGCGGGCTCTTGTACTTC
CASSFLSGLLYF
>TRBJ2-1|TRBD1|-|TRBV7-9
TGTGCCAGCAGCACCGGGACAGGATACAATGAGCAGTTCTTC
CASSTGTGYNEQFF
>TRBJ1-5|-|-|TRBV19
TGTGCCAGTAGTCCTCGTAGGGTCGTAATCTGGCAGCCCCAGCATTTT
CASSPRRVVIWQPQHF
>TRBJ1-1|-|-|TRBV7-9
TGTGCCAGCAGCTTAGGACGGAAGAACACTGAAGCTTTCTTT
CASSLGRKNTEAFF
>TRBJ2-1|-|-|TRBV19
TGTGCCAGTAGTTTTCATGGGGGTGGGGACAATGAGCAGTTCTTC
CASSFHGGGDNEQFF
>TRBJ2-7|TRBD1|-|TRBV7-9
TGTGCCAGCAGTGGACAGGGTGCTAACTACGAGCAGTACTTC
CASSGQGANYEQYF
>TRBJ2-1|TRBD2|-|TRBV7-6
TGTGCCAGCAGCCTCTCCCAGCGGGGGAAGTACAATGAGCAGTTCTTC
CASSLSQRGKYNEQFF
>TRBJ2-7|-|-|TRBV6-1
TGTGCCAGCAGTGAACGAGGTCCCTACGAGCAGTACTTC
CASSERGPYEQYF
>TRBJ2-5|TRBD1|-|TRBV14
TGTGCCAGCAGCCCTTTGGACAGGGTAGAAGAGACCCAGTACTTC
CASSPLDRVEETQYF
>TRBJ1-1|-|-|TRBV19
TGTGCCAGTAAACCGGGAGGGCCCGAAGCTTTCTTT
CASKPGGPEAFF
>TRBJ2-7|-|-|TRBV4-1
TGCGCCAGCAGCCAAGAACGTAGGGGGGACAGTCCCTACGAGCAGTACTTC
CASSQERRGDSPYEQYF